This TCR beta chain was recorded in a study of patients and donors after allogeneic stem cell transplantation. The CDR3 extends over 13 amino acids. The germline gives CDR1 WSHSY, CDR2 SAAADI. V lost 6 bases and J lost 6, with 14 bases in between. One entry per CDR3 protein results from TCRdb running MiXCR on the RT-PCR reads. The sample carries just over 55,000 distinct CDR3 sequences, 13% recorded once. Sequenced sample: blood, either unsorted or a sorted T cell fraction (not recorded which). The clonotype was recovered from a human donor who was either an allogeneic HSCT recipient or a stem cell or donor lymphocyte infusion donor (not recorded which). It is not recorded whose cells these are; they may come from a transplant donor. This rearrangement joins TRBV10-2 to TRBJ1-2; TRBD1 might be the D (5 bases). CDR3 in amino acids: CASSPFRQNGYTF. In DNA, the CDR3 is TGCGCCAGCAGCCCCTTCCGACAGAATGGCTACACCTTC.